This passage covers 5 T cell receptor beta chains from one sample sequenced in a study of T-cell reconstitution after alpha-beta-depleted transplantation in children. Unique molecular identifiers were built into the TCRbeta library. TCRdb reprocessed the PCR reads via MiXCR and lists one record per CDR3 protein. The table has some 130,000 distinct CDR3 sequences, roughly 10% seen once; the top ten hold under 30%. The sequenced sample was PBMCs, mostly from graft donor cells, obtained 180 days after TCRalphabeta/CD19-depleted stem cell transplant. The receptors come from a girl in the first two years of life who had a stem cell transplant for combined immunodeficiency, so the T cells may come from the graft donor.

The gene calls are TRBV20-1 and TRBJ1-5; D is unresolved. The CDR3 totals 13 residues. Germline V lookup: CDR1 DFQATT, CDR2 SNEGSKA (reference sequence). V shed 3 bases and J shed 4 bases, with 10 bases lying between them. The CDR3 is CSASGNRNQPQHF. The CDR3 nucleotides read TGCAGTGCTAGCGGGAATCGAAATCAGCCCCAGCATTTT.

This clonotype showed up many times. This chain connects TRBV20-1 to TRBJ2-7; D possibly corresponds to TRBD2 (6 bases). CDR1 is DFQATT and CDR2 is SNEGSKA in the germline V gene (reference sequence). V lost 3 bases and J 2 bases, leaving 11 bases between the germline ends. The CDR3 length is 13 residues. CDR3 region: CSASRLGPYEQYF. CDR3 nucleotides: TGCAGTGCTAGCCGACTAGGCCCCTACGAGCAGTACTTC.

The count of this clonotype is one. A much larger clone lies a single base off, so this may be a read error. This rearrangement joins TRBV28 to TRBJ2-3, with 10 bases lining up with TRBD2. This CDR3 contains 14 residues. Per germline, CDR1 MDHEN and CDR2 SYDVKM. The CDR3 DNA sequence: TGTTCCAGCAGTTCCGGGGGACTAGCGGATACGCAGTATTTT. As protein: CSSSSGGLADTQYF.

The rearrangement links TRBV4-3 to TRBJ2-2; 11 bases agree with TRBD1. V shed 4 bases, J shed 6 bases, and the junction held 4 bases outside the gene matches. Germline-derived CDR1 and CDR2 are LGHNA and YSLEER. The CDR3 loop spans 15 amino acids. CDR3 region: CASSPRTGGPGELFF. The CDR3 nucleotides read TGCGCCAGCAGCCCGCGGACAGGGGGCCCCGGGGAGCTGTTTTTT.

This clonotype occurred many times. This chain uses TRBV12-3 or TRBV12-4 with TRBJ2-3; perhaps TRBD2 as D (5 bases). Trimming left V 1 base short and J 3 bases short, with 8 bases between. The CDR3 consists of 14 residues. The CDR3 nucleotides are TGTGCCAGCAGTTTAGGTGGGAGTACAGATACGCAGTATTTT. This encodes CASSLGGSTDTQYF.